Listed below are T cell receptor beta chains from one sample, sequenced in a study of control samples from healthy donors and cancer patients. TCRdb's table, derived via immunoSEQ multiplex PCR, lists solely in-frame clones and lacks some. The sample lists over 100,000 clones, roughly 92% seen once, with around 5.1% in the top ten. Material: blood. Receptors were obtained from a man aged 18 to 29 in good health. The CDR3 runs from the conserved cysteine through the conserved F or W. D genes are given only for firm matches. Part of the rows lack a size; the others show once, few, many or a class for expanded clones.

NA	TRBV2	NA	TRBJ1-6	CASSEAFTGISYNSPLHF	TGTGCCAGCAGTGAAGCCTTTACAGGGATCTCCTATAATTCACCCCTCCACTTT
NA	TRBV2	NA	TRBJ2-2	CASRDRRAGELFF	TGTGCCAGCAGGGACCGCCGGGCCGGGGAGCTGTTTTTT
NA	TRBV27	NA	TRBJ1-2	CASSLLQGEDGYTF	TGTGCCAGCAGTCTGTTACAGGGAGAGGATGGCTACACCTTC
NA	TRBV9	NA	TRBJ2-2	CASSVVGQGTNTGELFF	TGTGCCAGCAGCGTAGTAGGGCAGGGCACGAACACCGGGGAGCTGTTTTTT
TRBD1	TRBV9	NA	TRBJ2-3	CASSVGNRGPDTQYF	TGTGCCAGCAGCGTAGGTAACAGGGGGCCAGATACGCAGTATTTT
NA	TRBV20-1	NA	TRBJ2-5	CSAWAVETQYF	TGCAGTGCCTGGGCTGTGGAGACCCAGTACTTC
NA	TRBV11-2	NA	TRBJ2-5	CASSYYRGQETQYF	TGTGCCAGCAGCTACTACCGGGGCCAAGAGACCCAGTACTTC
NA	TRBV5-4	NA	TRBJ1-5	CASSLEGPDQPQHF	TGTGCCAGCAGCCTGGAGGGGCCGGATCAGCCCCAGCATTTT
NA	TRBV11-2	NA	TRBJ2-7	CASSSFGVAYEQYF	TGTGCCAGCAGCTCCTTTGGGGTGGCCTACGAGCAGTACTTC
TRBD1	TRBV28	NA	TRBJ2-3	CASSRDRAVDTQYF	TGTGCCAGCAGTCGGGACAGGGCGGTAGATACGCAGTATTTT
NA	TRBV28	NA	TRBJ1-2	CASSQRIYGYTF	TGTGCCAGCAGCCAACGGATCTATGGCTACACCTTC
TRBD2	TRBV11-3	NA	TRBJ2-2	CASSLDPGGGVTGELFF	TGTGCCAGCAGCTTAGATCCTGGCGGGGGAGTCACCGGGGAGCTGTTTTTT
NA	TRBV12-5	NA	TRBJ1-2	CASGFDRFNYGYTF	TGTGCTAGTGGTTTCGACAGGTTTAACTATGGCTACACCTTC
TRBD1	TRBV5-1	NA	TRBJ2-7	CASSADREGPYEQYF	TGCGCCAGCAGCGCGGACAGGGAAGGGCCCTACGAGCAGTACTTC
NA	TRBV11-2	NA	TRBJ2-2	CASSLPQGGAGELFF	TGTGCCAGCAGCCTTCCACAGGGGGGGGCCGGGGAGCTGTTTTTT
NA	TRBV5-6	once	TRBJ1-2	CASSSNRKLHYGYTF	TGTGCCAGCAGCTCGAACAGGAAACTACACTATGGCTACACCTTC
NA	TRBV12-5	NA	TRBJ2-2	CASGLGTGELFF	TGTGCTAGTGGTTTAGGGACCGGGGAGCTGTTTTTT
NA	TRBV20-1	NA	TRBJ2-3	CSASAGQPDTQYF	TGCAGTGCTAGTGCCGGGCAACCAGATACGCAGTATTTT
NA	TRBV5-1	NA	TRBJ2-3	CASSLEQSTDTQYF	TGCGCCAGCAGCTTGGAACAGAGCACAGATACGCAGTATTTT
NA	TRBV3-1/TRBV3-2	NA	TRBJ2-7	CASSREAGDLPYEQYF	TGTGCCAGCAGCCGGGAAGCAGGGGATCTTCCCTACGAGCAGTACTTC
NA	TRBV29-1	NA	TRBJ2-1	CSVEGGDRRNEQFF	TGCAGCGTTGAAGGGGGCGACAGGAGGAATGAGCAGTTCTTC
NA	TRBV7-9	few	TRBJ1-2	CASSPPAGPYGYTF	TGTGCCAGCAGCCCCCCGGCGGGCCCCTATGGCTACACCTTC
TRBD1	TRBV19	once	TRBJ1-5	CASSIRPIIQGDGQPQHF	TGTGCCAGTAGTATTCGCCCTATTATACAGGGGGATGGTCAGCCCCAGCATTTT
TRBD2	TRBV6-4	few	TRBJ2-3	CASSDSSSGGADTQYF	TGTGCCAGCAGTGACTCGTCTAGCGGGGGGGCAGATACGCAGTATTTT
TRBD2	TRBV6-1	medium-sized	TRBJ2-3	CASSDMAGGPDTQYF	TGTGCCAGCAGTGACATGGCGGGGGGGCCCGATACGCAGTATTTT
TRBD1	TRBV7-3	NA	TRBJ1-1	CASSFEGGPLNTEAFF	TGTGCCAGCAGCTTCGAAGGGGGCCCACTGAACACTGAAGCTTTCTTT
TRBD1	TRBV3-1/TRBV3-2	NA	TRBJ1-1	CASSHPGQGGVTEAFF	TGTGCCAGCAGCCACCCAGGACAGGGGGGTGTGACTGAAGCTTTCTTT
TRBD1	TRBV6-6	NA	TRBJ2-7	CASSYDDRAYEQYF	TGTGCCAGCAGTTACGACGACAGGGCCTACGAGCAGTACTTC
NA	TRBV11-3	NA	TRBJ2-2	CASSFTVAGELFF	TGTGCCAGCAGCTTTACGGTAGCTGGGGAGCTGTTTTTT
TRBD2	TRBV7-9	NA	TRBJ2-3	CASSPPGLAGGPRDTQYF	TGTGCCAGCAGCCCACCGGGACTAGCGGGGGGCCCGAGAGATACGCAGTATTTT
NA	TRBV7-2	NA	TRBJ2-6	CASSLGSRDGANVLTF	TGTGCCAGCAGCTTAGGGTCCAGGGATGGGGCCAACGTCCTGACTTTC
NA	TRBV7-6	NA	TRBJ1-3	CASSLGGNTIYF	TGTGCCAGCAGCTTAGGTGGAAACACCATATATTTT
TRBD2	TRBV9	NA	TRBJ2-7	CASSVEFGGSSYEQYF	TGTGCCAGCAGCGTAGAGTTCGGGGGGAGCTCCTACGAGCAGTACTTC
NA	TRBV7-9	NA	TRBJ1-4	CASSLTVGGGEKLFF	TGTGCCAGCAGCTTAACCGTCGGGGGTGGGGAAAAACTGTTTTTT
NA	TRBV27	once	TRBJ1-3	CASSATVSNTIYF	TGTGCCAGCAGTGCAACAGTATCCAACACCATATATTTT
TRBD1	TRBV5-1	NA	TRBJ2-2	CASSFGQGGTGELFF	TGCGCCAGCAGCTTTGGACAGGGTGGGACCGGGGAGCTGTTTTTT
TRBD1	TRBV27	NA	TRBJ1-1	CASSLRTGTAEAFF	TGTGCCAGCAGTTTACGGACAGGGACCGCTGAAGCTTTCTTT
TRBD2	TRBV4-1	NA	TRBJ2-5	CASSQEKGGGVQETQYF	TGCGCCAGCAGCCAAGAAAAGGGCGGGGGGGTCCAAGAGACCCAGTACTTC
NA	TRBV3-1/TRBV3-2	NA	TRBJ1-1	CASRHMDEAFF	TGTGCCAGCAGGCACATGGATGAAGCTTTCTTT
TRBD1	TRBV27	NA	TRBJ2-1	CASSLAGGREQFF	TGTGCCAGCAGTTTGGCAGGGGGAAGGGAGCAGTTCTTC
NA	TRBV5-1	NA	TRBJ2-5	CASRPRGQETQYF	TGCGCCAGCAGGCCCAGGGGCCAAGAGACCCAGTACTTC
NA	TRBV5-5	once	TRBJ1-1	CASGHQQGNTEAFF	TGTGCCAGCGGACATCAACAGGGGAACACTGAAGCTTTCTTT
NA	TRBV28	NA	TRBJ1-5	CASSLAGESQPQHF	TGTGCCAGCAGTTTGGCAGGGGAAAGTCAGCCCCAGCATTTT
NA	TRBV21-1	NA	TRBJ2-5	CASSKAGGREETQYF	TGTGCCAGCAGCAAAGCGGGGGGGCGGGAGGAGACCCAGTACTTC
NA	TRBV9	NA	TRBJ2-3	CASSVGPRTDTQYF	TGTGCCAGCAGCGTAGGTCCACGCACAGATACGCAGTATTTT
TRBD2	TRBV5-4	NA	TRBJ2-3	CASSPSGGAADTQYF	TGTGCCAGCAGCCCTAGCGGGGGGGCCGCAGATACGCAGTATTTT
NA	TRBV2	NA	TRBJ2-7	CASITQRDRPRNEQYF	TGTGCCAGCATCACTCAGCGGGACAGGCCGCGAAACGAGCAGTACTTC
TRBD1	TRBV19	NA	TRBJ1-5	CASSPRGGQVSNQPQHF	TGTGCCAGTAGTCCACGTGGTGGACAGGTTAGCAATCAGCCCCAGCATTTT
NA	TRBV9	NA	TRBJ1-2	CASSAHYGYTF	TGTGCCAGCAGCGCCCACTATGGCTACACCTTC
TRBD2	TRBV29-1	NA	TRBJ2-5	CSVDKRRGDFQETQYF	TGCAGCGTTGATAAGAGGCGGGGGGATTTTCAAGAGACCCAGTACTTC
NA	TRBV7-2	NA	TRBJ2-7	CASSLAGGGQNAYEQYF	TGTGCCAGCAGCTTAGCGGGTGGGGGGCAGAATGCCTACGAGCAGTACTTC
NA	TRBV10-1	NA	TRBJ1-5	CASSEQGGQPQHF	TGCGCCAGCAGTGAACAGGGCGGACAGCCCCAGCATTTT
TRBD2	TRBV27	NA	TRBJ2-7	CASRRSGGAYEQYF	TGTGCCAGCAGACGTAGCGGGGGGGCCTACGAGCAGTACTTC
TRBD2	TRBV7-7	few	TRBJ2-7	CASSLGGGLAGSYEQYF	TGTGCCAGCAGCTTAGGAGGGGGGCTAGCGGGATCCTACGAGCAGTACTTC
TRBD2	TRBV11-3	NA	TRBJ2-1	CASSLGTSGGNGDEQFF	TGTGCCAGCAGCTTAGGGACTAGCGGGGGAAATGGCGATGAGCAGTTCTTC